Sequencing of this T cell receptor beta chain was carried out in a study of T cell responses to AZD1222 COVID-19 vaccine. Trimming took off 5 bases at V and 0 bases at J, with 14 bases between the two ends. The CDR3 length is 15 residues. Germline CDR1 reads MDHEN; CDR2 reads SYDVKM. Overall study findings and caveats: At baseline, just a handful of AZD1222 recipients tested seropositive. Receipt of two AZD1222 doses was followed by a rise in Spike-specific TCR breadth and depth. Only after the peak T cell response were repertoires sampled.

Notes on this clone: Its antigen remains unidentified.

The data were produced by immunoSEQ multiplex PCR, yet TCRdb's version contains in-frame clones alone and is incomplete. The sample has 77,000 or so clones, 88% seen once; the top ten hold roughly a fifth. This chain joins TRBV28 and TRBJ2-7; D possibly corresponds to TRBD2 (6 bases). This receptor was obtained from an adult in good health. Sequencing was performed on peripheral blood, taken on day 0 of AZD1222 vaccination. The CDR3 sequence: CASSPTGVSSYEQYF. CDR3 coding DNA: TGTGCCAGCAGTCCCACGGGAGTGAGCTCCTACGAGCAGTACTTC. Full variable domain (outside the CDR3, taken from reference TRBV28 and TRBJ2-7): DVKVTQSSRYLVKRTGEKVFLECVQDMDHENMFWYRQDPGLGLRLIYFSYDVKMKEKGDIPEGYSVSREKKERFSLILESASTNQTSMYLCASSPTGVSSYEQYFGPGTRLTVT.